This T cell receptor (beta chain) was captured by sequencing in a study of blood T cell repertoires in COVID-19. V was clipped by 8 bases and J by 0 bases, with 16 bases between them. Germline loops: CDR1 SEHNR, CDR2 FQNEAQ (reference sequence). This CDR3 region has 15 residues. The protocol was immunoSEQ multiplex PCR, while the TCRdb copy is restricted to in-frame clones and leaves out a portion. This table holds 300,000 or so clones, roughly 87% found once. Sequenced: PBMCs or T cells enriched from blood (not recorded which). This rearrangement joins TRBV7-9 to TRBJ1-2; D might be TRBD1 (6 bases). The sequence derives from a woman in her twenties or thirties who had recovered from COVID-19. The CDR3 DNA follows: TGTGCCAGCGAGGGGACCGGGACACCTAACTATGGCTACACCTTC. This sequence encodes CASEGTGTPNYGYTF.